This T cell receptor beta chain was identified in a study of human T cells and chemical hapten exposure. Documented time point: pre-sensitization, week 0. The treatment denotes: therapeutic diphenylcyclopropenone sensitization with weekly scalp DPC. The V end lost 2 bases, the J end lost 6 bases, and 14 bases lay between the germline ends. Germline V gene data show CDR1 as MNHEY and CDR2 as SVGEGT. There are 15 residues in the CDR3. It was the library that attached unique molecular identifiers to individual cDNA molecules. In the original analysis: Between 23,224 and 690,600 TCRs appeared in each sample, and the median stood at roughly 100,000. TCRdb reprocessed the RACE reads with MiXCR, giving one entry per CDR3 protein. The V and J calls follow TCRdb's processing rather than the paper's. The sample lists about 92,000 distinct CDR3 sequences; nearly 10% were seen once. Overall study findings and caveats: A positive correlation with patch test score was found for PT1 expanded TCR counts.

This clonotype turned up a few times. Its antigen is still unknown. The sequence came from a middle-aged woman with alopecia areata. Some clones in this sample may be carry-over from other donors' samples. Sequencing used whole blood, obtained in connection with sensitization to the hapten diphenylcyclopropenone (DPC). The chain carries TRBV6-2 or TRBV6-3 and TRBJ2-1, with TRBD2 as a possible D gene (6 bases). The CDR3 region is CASSYIGEGGNEQFF. The CDR3 coding sequence is TGTGCCAGCAGTTACATAGGAGAGGGAGGCAATGAGCAGTTCTTC.